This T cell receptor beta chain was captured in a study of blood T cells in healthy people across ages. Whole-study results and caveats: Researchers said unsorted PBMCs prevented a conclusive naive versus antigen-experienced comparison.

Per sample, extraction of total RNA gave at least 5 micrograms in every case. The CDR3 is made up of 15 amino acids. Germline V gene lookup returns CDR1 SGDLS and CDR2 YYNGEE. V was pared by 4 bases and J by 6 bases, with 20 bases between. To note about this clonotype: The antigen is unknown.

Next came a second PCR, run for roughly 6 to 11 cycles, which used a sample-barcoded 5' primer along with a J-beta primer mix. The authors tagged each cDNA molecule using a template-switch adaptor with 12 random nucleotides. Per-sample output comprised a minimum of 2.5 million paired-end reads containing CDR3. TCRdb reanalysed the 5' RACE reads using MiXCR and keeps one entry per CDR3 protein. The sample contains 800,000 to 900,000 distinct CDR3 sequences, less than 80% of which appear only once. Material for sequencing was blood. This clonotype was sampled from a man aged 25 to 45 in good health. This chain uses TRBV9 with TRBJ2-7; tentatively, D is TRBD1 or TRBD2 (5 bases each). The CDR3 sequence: CASSMSPAGAGEQYF. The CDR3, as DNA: TGTGCCAGCAGCATGAGTCCAGCCGGGGCCGGCGAGCAGTACTTC.